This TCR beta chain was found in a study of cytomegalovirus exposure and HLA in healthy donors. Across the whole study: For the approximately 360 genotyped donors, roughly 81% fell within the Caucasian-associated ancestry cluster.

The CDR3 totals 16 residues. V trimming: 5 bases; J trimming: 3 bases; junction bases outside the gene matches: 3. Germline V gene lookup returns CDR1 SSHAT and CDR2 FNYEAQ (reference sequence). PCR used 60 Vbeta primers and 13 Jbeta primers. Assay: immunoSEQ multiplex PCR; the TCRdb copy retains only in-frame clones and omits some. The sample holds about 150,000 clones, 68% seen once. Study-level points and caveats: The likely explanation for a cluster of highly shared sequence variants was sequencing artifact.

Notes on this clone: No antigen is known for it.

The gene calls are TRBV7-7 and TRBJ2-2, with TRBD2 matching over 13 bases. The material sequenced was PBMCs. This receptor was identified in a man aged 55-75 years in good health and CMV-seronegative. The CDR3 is CASSQGLAGDTGELFF. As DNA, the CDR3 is TGTGCCAGCAGCCAAGGACTAGCGGGAGACACCGGGGAGCTGTTTTTT.